The source of this TCR beta chain is a study of shared clonotypes between healthy human individuals. Study-level information: Those who served as donors were two women and a few men between the ages of 18 and 49.

V dropped 0 bases and J dropped 2; count of bases not matched to a gene: 3. CDR3 length equals 15 residues. Germline loops: CDR1 SGHAT, CDR2 FQNNGV. The replicate PCRs on unsorted PBMC were given about 0.3 ug DNA, which is 27,000 or so T cell genomes. The authors sequenced unsorted PBMC DNA on ten immunoSEQ deep assay plates. Data came from immunoSEQ multiplex PCR; TCRdb stores just in-frame clones and leaves some out. The sample includes about half a million clones, over 70% of them seen just once. The sample taken for sequencing was PBMCs. The source is a middle-aged woman in good health. Some clones in this sample may be carry-over from other donors' samples. J is TRBJ2-7 and V is TRBV11-2, with 8 nucleotides matching TRBD1. CDR3 in amino acids: CASSLDYRGTYEQYF. Written as DNA, the CDR3 is TGTGCCAGCAGCTTAGACTACAGGGGGACCTACGAGCAGTACTTC. Using reference TRBV11-2 and TRBJ2-7 for the parts outside the CDR3, the full variable domain is EAGVAQSPRYKIIEKRQSVAFWCNPISGHATLYWYQQILGQGPKLLIQFQNNGVVDDSQLPKDRFSAERLKGVDSTLKIQPAKLEDSAVYLCASSLDYRGTYEQYFGPGTRLTVT.